These T cell receptor beta chains were read from a single sample in a study of human thymus T cells. Assay: immunoSEQ multiplex PCR; the TCRdb copy retains only in-frame clones and omits some. The table lists 65,000 to 90,000 clones, roughly 94% of them singletons. The sample taken for sequencing was thymus tissue. The receptors originated from a girl in the first two years of life with a congenital heart defect but otherwise immunologically healthy. Both conserved end residues are part of each CDR3. The D gene is left open where the match is weak. Some rows mark clone size as missing; the rest say once, few, many or name a class of expanded clone.

>TRBJ2-1|.|once|TRBV7-9
CASSLARAGTPIHNEQFF
TGTGCCAGCAGCTTAGCCCGGGCGGGGACACCTATACACAATGAGCAGTTCTTC
>TRBJ1-5|.|.|TRBV30
CAWRGGAGQPQHF
TGTGCCTGGAGGGGAGGGGCGGGTCAGCCCCAGCATTTT
>TRBJ2-7|TRBD2|.|TRBV6-1
CASMWTSSRDEQYF
TGTGCCAGCATGTGGACTAGCAGCCGGGACGAGCAGTACTTC
>TRBJ2-7|.|.|TRBV27
CASSFRARLYEQYF
TGTGCCAGCAGTTTTAGAGCCAGGCTATACGAGCAGTACTTC
>TRBJ2-1|TRBD2|.|TRBV18
CASSPPPRSGTSQGRSYNEQFF
TGTGCCAGCTCACCACCACCGCGATCCGGGACTAGCCAGGGCCGATCCTACAATGAGCAGTTCTTC
>TRBJ1-1|.|.|TRBV9
CASSALQGKNTEAFF
TGTGCCAGCAGCGCCCTACAGGGAAAGAACACTGAAGCTTTCTTT
>TRBJ2-2|.|.|TRBV6-5
CASRITGELFF
TGTGCCAGCAGGATCACCGGGGAGCTGTTTTTT
>TRBJ2-7|.|.|TRBV5-6
CASSPRGYGGEQYF
TGTGCCAGCAGCCCCCGGGGCTATGGGGGCGAGCAGTACTTC
>TRBJ1-3|.|.|TRBV29-1
CSVWVRRSSGNTIYF
TGCAGCGTTTGGGTCAGGCGGTCTTCTGGAAACACCATATATTTT
>TRBJ2-7|.|.|TRBV28
CASSLPATNSRKTYEQYF
TGTGCCAGCAGTTTACCAGCCACGAATTCTAGGAAGACGTACGAGCAGTACTTC
>TRBJ2-1|.|.|TRBV27
CASSLQGWGHEQFF
TGTGCCAGCAGTTTACAGGGTTGGGGACATGAGCAGTTCTTC
>TRBJ2-1|TRBD2|.|TRBV4-3
CASSQDTSGKYNEQFF
TGCGCCAGCAGCCAAGATACTAGCGGGAAATACAATGAGCAGTTCTTC
>TRBJ2-5|.|.|TRBV4-1
CASSRGRQETQYF
TGCGCCAGCAGCCGGGGACGGCAAGAGACCCAGTACTTC
>TRBJ2-1|.|.|TRBV4-3
CASSQERAYNEQFF
TGCGCCAGCAGCCAAGAGAGGGCGTACAATGAGCAGTTCTTC
>TRBJ2-1|.|.|TRBV19
CASSTPGNEQFF
TGTGCCAGTAGTACCCCGGGGAATGAGCAGTTCTTC
>TRBJ2-1|.|.|TRBV6-4
CASSDTGGSYNEQFF
TGTGCCAGCAGTGACACCGGGGGCTCCTACAATGAGCAGTTCTTC
>TRBJ2-4|TRBD2|.|TRBV30
CAYRLAGKKNIQYF
TGTGCCTACCGACTAGCGGGAAAGAAAAACATTCAGTACTTC
>TRBJ2-7|TRBD1|.|TRBV27
CASKKGTGFSYEQYF
TGTGCCAGTAAAAAAGGGACAGGGTTTAGCTACGAGCAGTACTTC
>TRBJ2-7|.|.|TRBV19
CASPYRVRYEQYF
TGTGCCAGTCCCTACAGGGTAAGGTACGAGCAGTACTTC
>TRBJ1-1|.|.|TRBV7-8
CASSLPQSGTEAFF
TGTGCCAGCAGCTTACCCCAGTCGGGCACTGAAGCTTTCTTT
>TRBJ2-2|.|once|TRBV2
CASSDGPEASGELFF
TGTGCCAGCAGTGACGGGCCGGAGGCGTCGGGGGAGCTGTTTTTT
>TRBJ2-5|.|.|TRBV14
CASSQERGRRASETQYF
TGTGCCAGCAGCCAAGAGAGAGGGAGGAGGGCGTCAGAGACCCAGTACTTC
>TRBJ2-3|TRBD2|.|TRBV4-2
CASSPSSGNTDTQYF
TGTGCCAGCAGCCCCTCTAGCGGGAACACAGATACGCAGTATTTT
>TRBJ2-7|TRBD2|.|TRBV27
CASSARDYRYEQYF
TGTGCCAGCAGTGCCAGGGACTACCGCTACGAGCAGTACTTC
>TRBJ1-5|.|.|TRBV19
CASTLEEGNQPQHF
TGTGCCAGTACCCTGGAGGAGGGTAACCAGCCCCAGCATTTT
>TRBJ2-7|TRBD2|.|TRBV5-5
CASSFGGGSYTDEQYF
TGTGCCAGCAGCTTCGGTGGCGGGAGCTATACCGACGAGCAGTACTTC
>TRBJ2-7|.|.|TRBV5-8
CASSFHPSPYEQYF
TGTGCCAGCAGCTTTCACCCATCACCCTACGAGCAGTACTTC
>TRBJ1-2|.|once|TRBV30
CAWSAAGNYGYTF
TGTGCCTGGAGTGCCGCTGGGAACTATGGCTACACCTTC
>TRBJ2-2|.|.|TRBV5-1
CASQQRRGMNTGELFF
TGCGCCAGCCAGCAAAGAAGGGGTATGAACACCGGGGAGCTGTTTTTT
>TRBJ2-7|TRBD2|.|TRBV10-3
CAIRGGVAGVDEQYF
TGTGCCATCAGGGGGGGGGTAGCGGGAGTGGACGAGCAGTACTTC
>TRBJ1-1|TRBD1|.|TRBV10-3
CAISEDSGGNTEAFF
TGTGCCATCAGTGAGGATTCAGGGGGGAACACTGAAGCTTTCTTT
>TRBJ2-5|.|.|TRBV27
CASSLGETQYF
TGTGCCAGCAGTTTAGGAGAGACCCAGTACTTC
>TRBJ2-1|TRBD2|.|TRBV7-6
CASSPKPSGRANEQFF
TGTGCCAGCAGCCCCAAACCTTCCGGGAGGGCGAATGAGCAGTTCTTC
>TRBJ2-3|.|.|TRBV18
CASSPSTDTQYF
TGTGCCAGCTCACCGAGCACAGATACGCAGTATTTT
>TRBJ1-2|.|.|TRBV7-8
CASRTGPYGYTF
TGTGCCAGCAGGACAGGCCCCTATGGCTACACCTTC
>TRBJ1-2|.|few|TRBV2
CATRRQSNYGYTF
TGTGCCACCAGGAGGCAGTCTAACTATGGCTACACCTTC
>TRBJ2-7|TRBD1|.|TRBV4-1
CASSLNRASGQGAWYEQYF
TGCGCCAGCAGCCTGAACCGCGCCAGTGGGCAGGGGGCTTGGTACGAGCAGTACTTC
>TRBJ2-7|TRBD2|.|TRBV19
CASSNRPGLPLYEQYF
TGTGCCAGTAGTAACCGTCCGGGACTACCTCTCTACGAGCAGTACTTC
>TRBJ1-4|TRBD1|.|TRBV10-2
CASSGGHNEKLFF
TGCGCCAGTTCAGGGGGTCATAATGAAAAACTGTTTTTT
>TRBJ2-7|TRBD1|.|TRBV11-2
CASSPPTGEYCEQYF
TGTGCCAGCAGCCCGCCGACAGGGGAGTACTGCGAGCAGTACTTC
>TRBJ1-1|.|.|TRBV5-1
CASSLVAGTIRGEAFF
TGCGCCAGCAGCTTGGTAGCGGGGACGATCAGGGGTGAAGCTTTCTTT
>TRBJ1-2|.|.|TRBV5-1
CASSSPDGGGHNYGYTF
TGCGCCAGCAGCTCCCCCGATGGGGGGGGGCATAACTATGGCTACACCTTC
>TRBJ1-2|.|.|TRBV18
CASSPQGPDMRDYGYTF
TGTGCCAGCTCACCCCAGGGGCCCGATATGAGGGACTATGGCTACACCTTC
>TRBJ1-2|.|.|TRBV2
CASSGGWQGGGYTF
TGTGCCAGCAGTGGTGGGTGGCAGGGTGGCGGCTACACCTTC
>TRBJ1-2|.|.|TRBV6-4
CASSDGDGYTF
TGTGCCAGCAGTGACGGGGATGGCTACACCTTC
>TRBJ1-2|TRBD1|.|TRBV11-2
CASSSLRNGQGGYTF
TGTGCCAGCAGCTCACTTAGAAATGGACAGGGTGGCTACACCTTC
>TRBJ2-4|TRBD1|once|TRBV6-1
CASSEPGRQGKRIPKNIQYF
TGTGCCAGCAGTGAACCTGGGAGACAGGGGAAAAGGATACCCAAAAACATTCAGTACTTC
>TRBJ1-1|.|.|TRBV4-3
CASSQDVPGPMNTEAFF
TGCGCCAGCAGCCAAGATGTCCCGGGTCCTATGAACACTGAAGCTTTCTTT
>TRBJ2-3|TRBD2|once|TRBV28
CASSWAPTGTSGDTQYF
TGTGCCAGCAGCTGGGCCCCTACCGGGACTAGCGGTGATACGCAGTATTTT
>TRBJ2-3|.|.|TRBV7-2
CASSGRTPRLTQYF
TGTGCCAGCAGCGGCCGGACCCCGAGACTGACGCAGTATTTT